Each of the 7 T cell receptor beta chains below was sequenced from the same sample in a study of T cells in Graves' hyperthyroidism and ophthalmopathy. Amplified TCR beta CDR3 regions came from RNA transcripts. The primer set for the first-round RT-PCR of the TCR CDR3 was HTBI. Via MiXCR, TCRdb re-called the multiplex PCR reads, giving one row per CDR3 protein. The table has 450,000 to 600,000 distinct CDR3 sequences, just under 20% seen once. The sequenced material came from blood. The receptors stem from a man in his forties with Graves' ophthalmopathy.

This clonotype has just a few counts. The V call is TRBV10-3, the J call TRBJ2-1; no definite D call. The CDR3 covers 16 residues. V shed 3 bases and J shed 4 bases, with 16 bases lying between them. Germline CDR1 is ENHRY and CDR2 is SYGVKD. The CDR3 protein is CAISDERKGPYNEQFF. Written as DNA, the CDR3 is TGTGCCATCAGTGATGAACGGAAAGGACCTTACAATGAGCAGTTCTTC.

A word on this clonotype: A much larger clone lies one base from this, so it may be a read error. The rearrangement links TRBV18 to TRBJ1-2; 9 bases are a match to TRBD1. Germline assignment: CDR1 KGHSH and CDR2 LQKENI. The CDR3 has 13 residues. CDR3 protein: CAGSEGQGYGYTF. CDR3 sequence (DNA): TGTGCCGGCTCAGAGGGACAGGGCTATGGCTACACCTTC.

This clonotype was recorded many times. This rearrangement joins TRBV11-2 to TRBJ1-4, with D perhaps TRBD1 (5 bases). Germline V CDR1 and CDR2: SGHAT, FQNNGV. V shed 7 bases and J shed 1 base, with 19 bases lying between them. This CDR3 contains 17 residues. CDR3 sequence reads: CASTCQWTRQTNEKLFF. In nucleotides, the CDR3 is TGTGCCAGCACCTGCCAGTGGACACGCCAAACTAATGAAAAACTGTTTTTT.

The CDR3 reads CASSEETGREQYF. The CDR3 coding sequence is TGCGCCAGCAGCGAAGAGACAGGGAGGGAGCAGTACTTC. The chain uses TRBV5-1 and TRBJ2-7, with D perhaps TRBD1 (7 bases). V was shortened by 4 bases and J by 7 bases, with 15 bases between the two germline ends. The CDR3 runs 13 residues. Germline loops: CDR1 SGHRS, CDR2 YFSETQ.

The CDR3 nucleotides read TGTGCCAGCAGTTTATCGGGGGGCGACGAGCAGTACTTC. It yields the protein CASSLSGGDEQYF. The chain recombines TRBV27 with TRBJ2-7, with D perhaps assigned TRBD1 or TRBD2 (6 bases each). Germline V gene data show CDR1 as MNHEY and CDR2 as SMNVEV (reference sequence). V gave up 0 bases and J gave up 5 bases, with 8 bases separating them. The CDR3 is made up of 13 amino acids.

A remark on this clonotype: This may be a read error, as it is one base from a much larger clone. This sequence joins TRBV12-3 or TRBV12-4 and TRBJ2-1; no reliable D call. The CDR3 length is 14 residues. CDR3 region: CASSFQSRVNGQFF. DNA of the CDR3: TGTGCCAGCAGTTTCCAGTCCCGAGTCAATGGGCAGTTCTTC.

This clonotype was seen ten or more times. The chain links TRBV12-3 or TRBV12-4 to TRBJ2-1; D remains ambiguous. Trimming shortened V by 0 bases and J by 2 bases, and 5 bases separated the two germline ends. This CDR3 comprises 14 residues. The CDR3 region has the DNA TGTGCCAGCAGTTTAGCCAACGCCTACAATGAGCAGTTCTTC. Encoded protein: CASSLANAYNEQFF.